This T cell receptor beta chain was sequenced during a study of blood T cells in healthy people across ages. For this clonotype: The target antigen is unknown.

The use of a sample-barcoded 5' primer and a J-beta primer mix characterized a second PCR of roughly 7 to 11 cycles. Each cDNA molecule carried a tag from a template-switch adaptor that contained 12 random nucleotides. TCRdb passed the 5' RACE reads through MiXCR, listing each CDR3 protein once. The sample contains around 600,000 distinct CDR3 sequences, around half of which appear only once. Study results and limitations: Estimates based on one million T cells were treated as lower bounds. The lack of PBMC sorting stopped any conclusive naive versus antigen-experienced comparison.

The CDR3 contains 12 residues. Deletions cut 1 base from V and 11 bases from J, with 9 bases between. Germline CDR1 is KGHDR and CDR2 is SFDVKD. The receptor was derived from an elderly man in good health. The specimen was blood. This chain links TRBV24-1 with TRBJ2-3; D is undetermined. The CDR3 DNA sequence: TGTGCCACCAGTGATTTCGGTAGTGGGCAGTATTTT. This gives the protein CATSDFGSGQYF.